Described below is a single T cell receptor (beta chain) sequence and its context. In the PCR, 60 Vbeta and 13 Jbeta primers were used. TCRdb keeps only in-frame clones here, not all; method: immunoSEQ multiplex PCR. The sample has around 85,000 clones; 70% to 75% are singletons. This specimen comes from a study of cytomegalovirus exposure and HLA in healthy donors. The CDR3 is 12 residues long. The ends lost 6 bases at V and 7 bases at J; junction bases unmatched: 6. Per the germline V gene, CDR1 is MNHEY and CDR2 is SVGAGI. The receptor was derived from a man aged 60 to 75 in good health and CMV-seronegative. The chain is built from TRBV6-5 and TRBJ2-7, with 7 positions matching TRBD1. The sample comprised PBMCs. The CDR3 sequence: CASSLTGREQYF. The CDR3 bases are TGTGCCAGCAGCCTGACAGGGCGAGAGCAGTACTTC.